This TCR beta chain was sequenced in a study of CD8 T cells in ankylosing spondylitis. Study results and caveats: Reactive arthritis synovial fluid and blood previously showed some of these motif variants. Blood from ankylosing spondylitis patients appeared to carry a characteristic eight-variant TCR beta motif. Disease-associated clones were CD8+ and fairly uncommon in peripheral blood. The authors reported significant enrichment of disease-linked clones in matched ankylosing spondylitis synovial fluid.

V shed 2 bases and J shed 5 bases, with 15 bases lying between them. Germline-derived CDR1 and CDR2 are KGHSH and LQKENI. This CDR3 has 15 amino acids. Concerning this clonotype itself: Its antigen remains unknown.

Making use of molecular barcodes, quantitative 5'-RACE generated TCR beta libraries. TCRdb re-called the 5' RACE reads through MiXCR, storing one row per CDR3 protein. The table lists some 700,000 distinct CDR3 sequences, 15% to 20% of them singletons. Sequencing was done on a sample of blood, either unsorted or a sorted T cell fraction (not recorded which). This TCR came from a male donor with ankylosing spondylitis. J is TRBJ1-1 and V is TRBV18, with D unclear. The CDR3: CASSPSQAGSTEAFF. DNA for the CDR3: TGTGCCAGCTCACCAAGTCAGGCAGGATCGACTGAAGCTTTCTTT.